The 18 T cell receptor beta chains reported below all come from one sample, sequenced in a study of brain T cells in children with intractable seizures. TCRdb's table, derived via immunoSEQ multiplex PCR, lists solely in-frame clones and lacks some. The repertoire includes just under 65,000 clones, about 96% of them detected once, and roughly 0.38% sits in the top ten. The specimen comprised peripheral blood, sampled at surgery. Source of these receptors: a boy under three years old with focal cortical dysplasia and intractable seizures.

The genes are TRBV10-3 and TRBJ1-2, with a weak D call TRBD1 (5 bases). Germline values: CDR1 ENHRY, CDR2 SYGVKD. Trimming shortened V by 4 bases and J by 7 bases, and 19 bases separated the two germline ends. The length of the CDR3 is 15 residues. DNA for the CDR3: TGTGCCATCAGTGGAGGGGTCGAGGAGTTGCGTGGCTACACCTTC. As protein: CAISGGVEELRGYTF.

This clone was seen only once. This chain connects TRBV4-1 to TRBJ2-2; D gene uncertain. Germline V gene data show CDR1 as MGHRA and CDR2 as YSYEKL. The CDR3 has 13 residues. Trimming shortened V by 6 bases and J by 1 base, and 6 bases separated the two germline ends. This CDR3 is CASRWGNTGELFF. The CDR3 nucleotides read TGCGCCAGCAGGTGGGGGAACACCGGGGAGCTGTTTTTT.

This chain uses TRBV5-1 with TRBJ2-3; TRBD2 aligns across 8 bases. Germline V CDR1 and CDR2: SGHRS, YFSETQ. The CDR3 extends over 16 amino acids. With 0 bases clipped from V and 2 bases from J, the junction kept 5 bases outside the gene matches. CDR3 sequence reads: CASSLGGGPHTDTQYF. The CDR3 bases are TGCGCCAGCAGCTTGGGCGGGGGGCCCCACACAGATACGCAGTATTTT.

This chain joins TRBV7-9 and TRBJ1-4; D is possibly TRBD1 (6 bases). Trimming left V 2 bases short and J 10 bases short, with 14 bases between. The germline gives CDR1 SEHNR, CDR2 FQNEAQ (reference sequence). The CDR3 is made up of 14 amino acids. In DNA, the CDR3 is TGTGCCAGCAGCTTACAGGGGCGGGGAGGAAAACTGTTTTTT. The encoded protein is CASSLQGRGGKLFF.

V usage is TRBV4-1 and J usage is TRBJ2-5; D uncertain. The CDR3 is made up of 16 amino acids. V dropped 2 bases and J dropped 3 bases, with 16 bases sitting between them. Germline V gene data show CDR1 as MGHRA and CDR2 as YSYEKL. The DNA for the CDR3 is TGCGCCAGCAGCCAAACTACCGGACCCGGCGAAGAGACCCAGTACTTC. This translates into CASSQTTGPGEETQYF.

The V and J genes are TRBV4-2 and TRBJ1-1, with D unresolved. The CDR3 runs 15 residues. Per the germline V gene, CDR1 is LGHNA and CDR2 is YNFKEQ. Trimming shortened V by 0 bases and J by 5 bases, and 13 bases separated the two germline ends. The CDR3 DNA sequence: TGTGCCAGCAGCCAAGACGGCGAGGGTGGGACTGAAGCTTTCTTT. Its translation is CASSQDGEGGTEAFF.

The gene calls are TRBV28 and TRBJ2-1; TRBD2 matches at 10 bases. Looked up from germline, CDR1 is MDHEN and CDR2 is SYDVKM. This CDR3 region has 16 residues. V lost 8 bases to trimming and J lost 0 bases; unmatched junction nucleotides: 7. The CDR3 coding sequence is TGTGCCAGCGCGGGACTAGCGCCGCTCTCCTACAATGAGCAGTTCTTC. This codes for CASAGLAPLSYNEQFF.

The chain employs TRBV10-3 and TRBJ1-2; possibly TRBD1 for D (6 bases). The V end lost 4 bases, the J end lost 8 bases, and 14 bases lay between the germline ends. This CDR3 has 13 residues. Germline-derived CDR1 and CDR2 are ENHRY and SYGVKD. CDR3 nucleotides: TGTGCCATCAGTGTTCAGGGGCTCGGGGGCTACACCTTC. Protein sequence: CAISVQGLGGYTF.

The chain couples TRBV10-2 to TRBJ1-5; 7 positions match TRBD1. Losses at the gene ends were 5 bases for V and 0 bases for J; bases not matched to a gene: 7. This CDR3 comprises 16 residues. The germline CDR1 and CDR2 sequences are WSHSY and SAAADI. The CDR3 sequence: CASSSLTGYSNQPQHF. DNA of the CDR3: TGCGCCAGCAGTAGCCTGACAGGGTATAGCAATCAGCCCCAGCATTTT.

V is TRBV21-1 and J is TRBJ1-5; the D call of TRBD1 is as the table states it, not checked on the DNA. TRBV21-1 is listed as a pseudogene. The CDR3 runs 18 residues. The CDR3 reads CASSCRDWDRQCIQPQHF. The CDR3 DNA sequence: TGTGCCAGCAGCTGTCGGGACTGGGACAGGCAGTGCATTCAGCCCCAGCATTTT.

The V and J genes are TRBV12-3 or TRBV12-4 and TRBJ2-7; D ambiguous. The CDR3 is 11 residues long. V was trimmed by 6 bases and J by 4 bases, leaving 7 bases between them. CDR3 nucleotides: TGTGCCAGCAGCCGAGCATACGAGCAGTACTTC. Its protein product is CASSRAYEQYF.

V is TRBV4-2 and J is TRBJ2-5; D assignment may be TRBD1 or TRBD2 (5 bases each). This CDR3 region has 15 residues. The germline CDR1 and CDR2 sequences are LGHNA and YNFKEQ. V lost 1 base, J lost 7 bases, and 16 bases lay in between. The CDR3 nucleotides read TGTGCCAGCAGCCAAGGATGGGGGAACCCAGGGACCCAGTACTTC. It translates to CASSQGWGNPGTQYF.

The chain is built from TRBV10-3 and TRBJ1-2, with D maybe TRBD1 (5 bases). Germline CDR1 reads ENHRY; CDR2 reads SYGVKD. The ends were cut back, 2 bases at V and 10 bases at J, with 11 bases in the middle. The CDR3 is 12 residues long. CDR3 sequence: CAISELGADYTF. The CDR3 nucleotides read TGTGCCATCAGTGAGCTCGGGGCGGACTACACCTTC.

This clone was detected only once. The rearrangement uses TRBV4-1 and TRBJ1-1; a possible D gene is TRBD1 (6 bases). The CDR3 length is 15 residues. Between the trimmed V and J ends, which lost 1 base and 6 bases, there was a span of 15 bases. Looked up from germline, CDR1 is MGHRA and CDR2 is YSYEKL. The CDR3 DNA sequence: TGCGCCAGCAGCCAAGGGGACATACCTGGGCCTGAAGCTTTCTTT. Amino acid sequence: CASSQGDIPGPEAFF.

This clone appeared a single time. The V and J genes are TRBV9 and TRBJ2-7; tentative D call: TRBD1 (6 bases). CDR1 SGDLS and CDR2 YYNGEE come from the germline V gene. The CDR3 has 14 residues. The ends were cut back, 4 bases at V and 3 bases at J, with 14 bases in the middle. The CDR3: CASSPRTAHYEQYF. The CDR3, as DNA: TGTGCCAGCAGCCCTCGGACAGCGCACTACGAGCAGTACTTC. Together with reference TRBV9 and TRBJ2-7, the CDR3 gives the full variable domain: DSGVTQTPKHLITATGQRVTLRCSPRSGDLSVYWYQQSLDQGLQFLIQYYNGEERAKGNILERFSAQQFPDLHSELNLSSLELGDSALYFCASSPRTAHYEQYFGPGTRLTVT.

The chain carries TRBV28 and TRBJ2-1, with D perhaps TRBD2 (6 bases). Germline-derived CDR1 and CDR2 are MDHEN and SYDVKM. The CDR3 runs 15 residues. Deletions cut 5 bases from V and 10 bases from J, with 21 bases between. DNA of the CDR3: TGTGCCAGCAGTCCCATGAATTTGAGTCGGGAGGAGCAGTTCTTC. This sequence encodes CASSPMNLSREEQFF. The full variable domain, with the rest looked up from reference TRBV28 and TRBJ2-1, is DVKVTQSSRYLVKRTGEKVFLECVQDMDHENMFWYRQDPGLGLRLIYFSYDVKMKEKGDIPEGYSVSREKKERFSLILESASTNQTSMYLCASSPMNLSREEQFFGPGTRLTVL.

The CDR3 reads CASSPTGGYEQYF. DNA of the CDR3: TGTGCCAGCTCACCAACAGGGGGGTACGAGCAGTACTTC. The chain has TRBV18 and TRBJ2-7; 8 nucleotides align to TRBD1. The CDR3 contains 13 residues. The V segment lost 2 bases and the J segment 4 bases; nucleotides outside the gene matches: 1. Per germline, CDR1 KGHSH and CDR2 LQKENI.

The gene calls are TRBV12-3 or TRBV12-4 and TRBJ2-7, with D uncertain. The CDR3 covers 12 residues. V was shortened by 6 bases and J by 6 bases, with 12 bases between the two germline ends. This chain's CDR3 is CASSYLGREQYF. In DNA form, the CDR3 reads TGTGCCAGCAGCTACCTTGGGCGCGAGCAGTACTTC.